These 25 T cell receptor beta chains were sequenced from one sample in a study of identical twins. One entry per CDR3 protein, called by TCRdb with MiXCR from the 5' RACE reads. Of 200,000 to 250,000 distinct CDR3 sequences listed, 5.5% to 7.5% were seen once; the top ten hold roughly 15%. In addition, the sample was reused for a study of T cells expressing NK-cell markers.

The material sequenced was CD8+ T cells sorted from blood. The origin of the receptors is a woman under 30 in good health.

Many counts were recorded for this clonotype. The CDR3 DNA is TGTGCCAGCAGCTCACCCACCGGGACTAGCGGGATGAATGAGCAGTTCTTC. This translates into CASSSPTGTSGMNEQFF. This chain uses TRBV7-9 with TRBJ2-1, with 13 bases identical to TRBD2. V dropped 4 bases and J dropped 7; count of bases not matched to a gene: 10. The CDR3 contains 17 residues. Germline V CDR1 and CDR2: SEHNR, FQNEAQ (reference sequence).

There are a few counts of this clonotype. This chain joins TRBV7-7 and TRBJ2-7; D not resolved. The V end was cut by 6 bases, the J end by 2 bases, with 14 bases between. This CDR3 comprises 14 residues. Germline CDR1 reads SSHAT; CDR2 reads FNYEAQ (reference sequence). The CDR3 DNA reads TGTGCCAGCAGTCCCCGATGCCTCCCCTACGAGCAGTACTTC. This translates into CASSPRCLPYEQYF.

This clonotype was seen at least ten times. The gene calls are TRBV12-3 or TRBV12-4 and TRBJ2-5; 10 bases line up with TRBD2. J lost 6 bases, V lost 4 bases, and 8 bases had no gene match. The CDR3 has 15 amino acids. CDR3 in amino acids: CASSWDSSGSKTQYF. As DNA, the CDR3 is TGTGCCAGCAGTTGGGACTCTAGCGGGAGCAAGACCCAGTACTTC.

This clonotype was seen more than once but under ten times. An end of the junction differs from the germline gene, which may be a read error. The chain carries TRBV5-1 and TRBJ2-7, with 7 bases that match TRBD2. This CDR3 region has 11 residues. The germline V gene has CDR1 SGHRS and CDR2 YFSETQ. In nucleotides, the CDR3 is TGCGCCAGCAGCTTTGGGCTAGCGGTGAACTTC. This encodes CASSFGLAVNF.

V usage is TRBV5-1 and J usage is TRBJ2-2; 7 bases map to TRBD1. Germline-derived CDR1 and CDR2 are SGHRS and YFSETQ. This CDR3 has 16 amino acids. V gave up 4 bases and J gave up 1 base; unmatched junction bases: 7. CDR3 region: CASSEQGTRNTGELFF. In nucleotides, the CDR3 is TGCGCCAGCAGCGAACAGGGGACCAGGAACACCGGGGAGCTGTTTTTT.

This clonotype was seen ten or more times. V and J are TRBV3-1 and TRBJ1-1; possible D gene TRBD1, 5 bases. Trimming pared 0 bases from V and 8 bases from J, leaving 10 bases between. This CDR3 spans 13 amino acids. Looked up from germline, CDR1 is LGHDT and CDR2 is YNNKEL (reference sequence). CDR3: CASSQEGGTEAFF. In DNA form, the CDR3 reads TGTGCCAGCAGCCAAGAGGGGGGTACCGAAGCTTTCTTT.

A few counts support this clonotype. The rearrangement joins TRBV30 to TRBJ2-5; 10 nucleotides line up with TRBD2. This CDR3 has 16 residues. The ends lost 5 bases at V and 2 bases at J; junction bases unmatched: 11. Looked up from germline, CDR1 is GTSNPN and CDR2 is SVGIG (reference sequence). CDR3 sequence (DNA): TGTGCCTGGCCCCGTCCCGGGACTAGCGTTCAAGAGACCCAGTACTTC. Translating gives CAWPRPGTSVQETQYF.

Regarding this clonotype: One end of the junction fails to match germline, which may point to a read error. The V call is TRBV12-3 or TRBV12-4, the J call TRBJ2-5, with TRBD2 identical over 8 bases. This CDR3 has 15 amino acids. The DNA of the CDR3 is TGTGCCACCTCAATTGGGCCCAGCGGGAGCGAGACCAAGTACTTC. This sequence encodes CATSIGPSGSETKYF.

Ten or more counts support this clonotype. The chain is built from TRBV27 and TRBJ2-7; unclear D gene. The germline V gene encodes CDR1 MNHEY and CDR2 SMNVEV (reference sequence). The CDR3 loop spans 15 amino acids. Trimming took 3 bases from V and 4 from J, leaving 16 bases between them. The CDR3 protein is CASSLVPTIPYEQYF. The CDR3 region has the DNA TGTGCCAGCAGTTTGGTTCCCACGATCCCATACGAGCAGTACTTC.

This clonotype appeared many times. Written as DNA, the CDR3 is TGCAGTGCTGGGGGGCAGGCGCGGAACTATGGCTACACCTTC. It encodes CSAGGQARNYGYTF. The chain employs TRBV20-1 and TRBJ1-2; possible D gene TRBD1, 6 bases. The ends were cut back, 5 bases at V and 2 bases at J, with 15 bases in the middle. The germline V gene encodes CDR1 DFQATT and CDR2 SNEGSKA (reference sequence). The CDR3 covers 14 residues.

This clonotype was seen only a few times. The chain uses TRBV6-1 and TRBJ2-1; TRBD1 aligns across 9 bases. V trimming: 7 bases; J trimming: 1 base; junction bases outside the gene matches: 5. The CDR3 runs 15 residues. The germline gives CDR1 MNHNS, CDR2 SASEGT. CDR3 loop: CASKPGQGSYNEQFF. The CDR3 coding sequence is TGTGCCAGCAAACCGGGACAGGGTTCCTACAATGAGCAGTTCTTC.

This clonotype was seen more than once but under ten times. The CDR3 DNA sequence: TGCAGTGCTAGGAGCGGGGCCGCCGTCTACAATGAGCAGTTCTTC. This codes for CSARSGAAVYNEQFF. The V call is TRBV20-1, the J call TRBJ2-1, with 7 bases identical to TRBD2. With 3 bases clipped from V and 3 bases from J, the junction kept 8 bases outside the gene matches. The CDR3 sequence is 15 residues long. Germline CDR1 is DFQATT and CDR2 is SNEGSKA (reference sequence).

The rearrangement joins TRBV6-6 to TRBJ1-1; D might be TRBD1 (5 bases). CDR3 length: 12 amino acids. Germline CDR1 reads MNHNY; CDR2 reads SVGAGI (reference sequence). Trimming shortened V by 2 bases and J by 8 bases, and 9 bases separated the two germline ends. The chain's CDR3 is CASSYRGSEAFF. CDR3 DNA: TGTGCCAGCAGTTACAGGGGATCCGAAGCTTTCTTT.

This clonotype was found many times. J is TRBJ2-3 and V is TRBV29-1; tentatively, D is TRBD2 (5 bases). V was clipped by 4 bases and J by 1 base, with 12 bases between them. CDR1 and CDR2 from the germline V gene are SQVTM and ANQGSEA. The CDR3 is made up of 14 amino acids. For the CDR3, the DNA is TGCAGCGTTGTCCCGGGAATGGGCACAGATACGCAGTATTTT. Residues: CSVVPGMGTDTQYF.

In its sample, this clonotype was seen a few times. The chain's CDR3 is CASSYSTGVHGYTF. Written as DNA, the CDR3 is TGTGCCAGCAGTTACTCTACAGGGGTACATGGCTACACCTTC. The chain uses TRBV6-5 and TRBJ1-2; TRBD1 matches at 7 bases. Germline CDR1 reads MNHEY; CDR2 reads SVGAGI. There are 14 residues in the CDR3. Losses at the gene ends were 0 bases for V and 6 bases for J; bases not matched to a gene: 4.

The chain couples TRBV19 to TRBJ2-1; D uncertain. CDR1 and CDR2 (germline): LNHDA, SQIVND (reference sequence). Trimming took off 0 bases at V and 8 bases at J, with 2 bases between the two ends. This CDR3 contains 11 residues. The CDR3 DNA follows: TGTGCCAGTAGTATAGAACATGAGCAGTTCTTC. Protein: CASSIEHEQFF.

This clonotype was counted at least ten times. The limits of the CDR3 on the DNA are not certain, so only TCRdb's listed CDR3 is given. The chain has TRBV12-5 and TRBJ2-1; the table's D call, TRBD1, was not checked against the DNA. CDR1 is LGHNT and CDR2 is FRNRAP in the germline V gene. From its first to its last residue, the CDR3 has 15 amino acids. CDR3 in amino acids: CASGLVGQGAKGDFF.

This clonotype showed up many times. The rearrangement uses TRBV6-5 and TRBJ1-3; D remains unclear. The CDR3 is 14 amino acids. V lost 3 bases, J lost 0 bases, and 6 bases lay in between. CDR1 and CDR2 (germline): MNHEY, SVGAGI. CDR3 sequence: CASSYLSSGNTIYF. The CDR3 nucleotides read TGTGCCAGCAGTTATCTAAGCTCTGGAAACACCATATATTTT.

This clonotype was seen only a few times. The rearrangement uses TRBV9 and TRBJ2-5, with D unresolved. Germline loops: CDR1 SGDLS, CDR2 YYNGEE. The CDR3 length is 13 residues. Trimming left V 0 bases short and J 5 bases short, with 8 bases between. The CDR3 loop reads CASSVEEMETQYF. CDR3 nucleotides: TGTGCCAGCAGCGTAGAAGAGATGGAGACCCAGTACTTC.

Note on this clonotype: A much larger clone sits a single nucleotide away, making a read error possible. The J gene is TRBJ2-1, the V gene TRBV5-4; D not resolved. Trimming took 2 bases from V and 8 from J, leaving 5 bases between them. CDR3 length: 11 amino acids. Germline lookup yields CDR1 SGHNT and CDR2 YYREEE (reference sequence). The CDR3 loop is CASSFTDEQFF. CDR3 DNA sequence: TGTGCCAGCAGCTTCACGGATGAGCAGTTCTTC.

J is TRBJ2-2 and V is TRBV27; no reliable D call. CDR3 length equals 16 residues. Germline-derived CDR1 and CDR2 are MNHEY and SMNVEV (reference sequence). Deletions cut 3 bases from V and 4 bases from J, with 15 bases between. For the CDR3, the DNA is TGTGCCAGCAGTTTTGACGCTAGTTGGGTCACCGGGGAGCTGTTTTTT. Its translation is CASSFDASWVTGELFF.

This clonotype was seen repeatedly, ten times or more. The rearrangement uses TRBV29-1 and TRBJ1-1; D is uncertain. Between the trimmed V and J ends, which lost 3 bases and 1 base, there was a span of 3 bases. The CDR3 is 11 amino acids. Per germline, CDR1 SQVTM and CDR2 ANQGSEA. CDR3: CSVEGNTEAFF. CDR3 nucleotides: TGCAGCGTTGAGGGGAACACTGAAGCTTTCTTT.

The chain links TRBV10-3 to TRBJ2-3, with D uncertain. Germline values: CDR1 ENHRY, CDR2 SYGVKD. CDR3 length: 15 amino acids. V lost 3 bases and J lost 3, with 13 bases in between. The CDR3 spells CAISDWAGETDTQYF. The CDR3 DNA reads TGTGCCATCAGTGATTGGGCAGGAGAGACAGATACGCAGTATTTT.

The chain is built from TRBV6-2 or TRBV6-3 and TRBJ2-7; D unclear. Trimming removed 2 bases from V and 3 bases from J, with 11 bases in between. CDR1 and CDR2 (germline): MNHEY, SVGEGT. This CDR3 comprises 14 residues. The CDR3 protein is CASSYGTGFYEQYF. The CDR3 DNA is TGTGCCAGCAGTTACGGCACCGGCTTCTACGAGCAGTACTTC.

This clonotype appeared many times. The chain combines TRBV5-1 with TRBJ2-7; TRBD1 aligns across 8 bases. The V segment lost 2 bases and the J segment 3 bases; nucleotides outside the gene matches: 4. The CDR3 runs 14 residues. Germline lookup yields CDR1 SGHRS and CDR2 YFSETQ. The CDR3 loop reads CASSFGTGGYEQYF. The CDR3 DNA reads TGCGCCAGCAGCTTTGGGACAGGTGGCTACGAGCAGTACTTC.